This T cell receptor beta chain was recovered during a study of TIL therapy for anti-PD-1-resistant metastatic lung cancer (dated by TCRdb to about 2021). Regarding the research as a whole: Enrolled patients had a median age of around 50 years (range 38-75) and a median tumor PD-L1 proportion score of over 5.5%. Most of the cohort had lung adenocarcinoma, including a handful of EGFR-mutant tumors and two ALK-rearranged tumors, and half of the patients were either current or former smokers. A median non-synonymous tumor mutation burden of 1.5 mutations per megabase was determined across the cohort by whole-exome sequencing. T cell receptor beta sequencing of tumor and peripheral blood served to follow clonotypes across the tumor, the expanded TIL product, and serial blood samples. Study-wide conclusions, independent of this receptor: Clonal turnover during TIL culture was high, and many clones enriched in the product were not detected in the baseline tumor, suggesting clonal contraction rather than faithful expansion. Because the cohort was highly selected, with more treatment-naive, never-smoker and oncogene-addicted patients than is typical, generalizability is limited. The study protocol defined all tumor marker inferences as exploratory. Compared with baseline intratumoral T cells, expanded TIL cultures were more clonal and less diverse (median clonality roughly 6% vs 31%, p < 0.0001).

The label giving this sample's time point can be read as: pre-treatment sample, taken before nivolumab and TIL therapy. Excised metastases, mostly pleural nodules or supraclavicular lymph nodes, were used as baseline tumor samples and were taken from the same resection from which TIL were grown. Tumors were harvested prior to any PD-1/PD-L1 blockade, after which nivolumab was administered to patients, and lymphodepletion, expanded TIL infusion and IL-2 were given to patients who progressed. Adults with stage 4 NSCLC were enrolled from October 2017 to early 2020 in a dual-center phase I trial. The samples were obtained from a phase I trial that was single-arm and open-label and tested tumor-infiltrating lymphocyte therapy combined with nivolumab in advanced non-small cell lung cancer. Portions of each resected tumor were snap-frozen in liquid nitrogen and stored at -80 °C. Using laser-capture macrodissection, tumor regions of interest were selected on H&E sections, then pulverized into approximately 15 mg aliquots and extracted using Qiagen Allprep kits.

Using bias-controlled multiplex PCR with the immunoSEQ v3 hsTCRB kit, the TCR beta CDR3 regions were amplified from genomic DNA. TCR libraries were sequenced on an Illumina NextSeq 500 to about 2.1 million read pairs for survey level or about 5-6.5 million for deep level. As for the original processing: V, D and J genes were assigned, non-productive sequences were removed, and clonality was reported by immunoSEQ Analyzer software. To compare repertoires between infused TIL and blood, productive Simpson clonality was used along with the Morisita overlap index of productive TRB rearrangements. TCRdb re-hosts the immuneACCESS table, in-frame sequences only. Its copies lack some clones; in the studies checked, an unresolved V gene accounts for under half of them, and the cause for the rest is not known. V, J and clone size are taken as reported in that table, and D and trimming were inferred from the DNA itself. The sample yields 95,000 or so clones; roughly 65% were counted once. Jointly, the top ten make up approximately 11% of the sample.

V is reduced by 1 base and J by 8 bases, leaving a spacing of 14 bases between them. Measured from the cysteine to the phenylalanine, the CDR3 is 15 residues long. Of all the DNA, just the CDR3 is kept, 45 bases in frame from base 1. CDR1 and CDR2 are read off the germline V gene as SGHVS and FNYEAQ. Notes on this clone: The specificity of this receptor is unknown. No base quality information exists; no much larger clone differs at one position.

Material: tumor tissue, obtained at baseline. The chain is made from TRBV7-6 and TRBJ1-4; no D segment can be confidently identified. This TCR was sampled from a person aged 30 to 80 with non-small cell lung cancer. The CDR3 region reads CASSLGERREEKLFF. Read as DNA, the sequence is TGTGCCAGCAGCTTAGGTGAGCGGCGGGAGGAAAAACTGTTTTTT.